The 28 T cell receptor beta chains below come from one sample, sequenced in a study of control samples from healthy donors and cancer patients. Here immunoSEQ multiplex PCR was the method, and the copy in TCRdb shows in-frame clones only, minus some. The listing records approximately 190,000 clones. Sequenced input: blood. The receptors come from a young woman in good health.

This CDR3 is CASSSPGRGYTF. DNA of the CDR3: TGTGCCAGCAGCTCCCCTGGCCGGGGCTACACCTTC. The chain recombines TRBV6-5 with TRBJ1-2; D is unresolved. V lost 6 bases and J 8 bases, leaving 13 bases between the germline ends. The CDR3 is made up of 12 amino acids. Germline V gene sequence: CDR1 MNHEY, CDR2 SVGAGI.

The chain couples TRBV5-8 to TRBJ1-2, with D unclear. CDR1 is SGHTS, CDR2 YDEGEE, per germline. Trimming cost V 2 bases and J 7 bases, with 12 bases left between them. This CDR3 spans 13 amino acids. CDR3 amino acids: CASSLPGIGGYTF. The CDR3 bases are TGTGCCAGCAGCTTACCCGGGATTGGTGGCTACACCTTC.

The J gene is TRBJ1-2, the V gene TRBV6-2 or TRBV6-3; D is ambiguous. The V end was cut by 6 bases, the J end by 4 bases, with 9 bases between. The CDR3 contains 12 residues. CDR1 and CDR2 from the germline V gene are MNHEY and SVGEGT. CDR3 protein: CASSTDGYGYTF. The CDR3 nucleotides are TGTGCCAGCAGCACGGACGGCTATGGCTACACCTTC.

Here the CDR3 reads CATSSWDRGNTEAFF. Written as DNA, the CDR3 is TGTGCCACCAGCAGTTGGGACAGGGGGAACACTGAAGCTTTCTTT. J is TRBJ1-1 and V is TRBV15, with TRBD1 matching over 10 bases. The CDR3 loop spans 15 amino acids. The trim removed 3 bases at V and 1 base at J, leaving 2 bases unmatched. The germline gives CDR1 LNHNV, CDR2 YYDKDF (reference sequence).

The chain joins TRBV6-5 to TRBJ2-2, with D unresolved. The CDR3 consists of 15 residues. In germline, CDR1 is MNHEY, CDR2 SVGAGI. V was cut by 0 bases and J by 3 bases, with 8 bases left in between. The CDR3 sequence is CASSYSILDTGELFF. CDR3 nucleotides: TGTGCCAGCAGTTACTCGATTTTGGACACCGGGGAGCTGTTTTTT.

DNA for the CDR3: TGTGCCAGCAGTTTAGGGACCATGAACACTGAAGCTTTCTTT. Residues: CASSLGTMNTEAFF. V and J are TRBV27 and TRBJ1-1; weak D call: TRBD1 (5 bases). This CDR3 contains 14 residues. Germline loops: CDR1 MNHEY, CDR2 SMNVEV (reference sequence). Trimming took off 2 bases at V and 0 bases at J, with 7 bases between the two ends.

The J gene is TRBJ1-1, the V gene TRBV7-9; D unresolved. From germline, CDR1 is SEHNR and CDR2 FQNEAQ (reference sequence). The CDR3 spans 11 residues. Trimming removed 7 bases at V and 2 bases at J, with 5 bases between. The CDR3 loop is CASTLNTEAFF. The CDR3 DNA reads TGTGCCAGCACCCTTAACACTGAAGCTTTCTTT. Looking up the rest from reference TRBV7-9 and TRBJ1-1 gives the full variable domain: DTGVSQNPRHKITKRGQNVTFRCDPISEHNRLYWYRQTLGQGPEFLTYFQNEAQLEKSRLLSDRFSAERPKGSFSTLEIQRTEQGDSAMYLCASTLNTEAFFGQGTRLTVV.

The genes are TRBV5-6 and TRBJ1-1; D call uncertain. V gave up 0 bases and J gave up 2 bases, with 11 bases separating them. CDR3 length: 15 amino acids. Looked up from germline, CDR1 is SGHDT and CDR2 is YYEEEE. CDR3 nucleotide sequence: TGTGCCAGCAGCTTGGGGGTCGGAAGAAACACTGAAGCTTTCTTT. Encoded protein: CASSLGVGRNTEAFF.

V usage is TRBV25-1 and J usage is TRBJ1-6, with D perhaps matching TRBD1 (5 bases). V lost 3 bases, J lost 2 bases, and 14 bases lay in between. CDR3 length: 17 amino acids. Germline loops: CDR1 MGHDK, CDR2 SYGVNS. The CDR3 nucleotides are TGTGCCAGCAGTGATCCCGGGACCGCGCCCTATAATTCACCCCTCCACTTT. This gives the protein CASSDPGTAPYNSPLHF.

This chain joins TRBV19 and TRBJ1-5, with no clear D. Germline CDR1 and CDR2: LNHDA and SQIVND (reference sequence). The CDR3 contains 15 residues. With 3 bases removed from V and 1 base from J, the gap between germline ends came to 10 bases. The CDR3, as DNA: TGTGCCAGTAGTATCGCAACTAGGAGCAATCAGCCCCAGCATTTT. Its translation is CASSIATRSNQPQHF.

The rearrangement links TRBV19 to TRBJ1-1; a weak D match, TRBD1 (6 bases). Germline V gene lookup returns CDR1 LNHDA and CDR2 SQIVND (reference sequence). Trimming took off 4 bases at V and 4 bases at J, with 10 bases between the two ends. The length of the CDR3 is 13 residues. This CDR3 is CASSTQGGTEAFF. In DNA form, the CDR3 reads TGTGCCAGTAGTACCCAAGGGGGCACTGAAGCTTTCTTT.

This chain links TRBV28 with TRBJ1-6, with D perhaps matching TRBD1 (6 bases). Germline loops: CDR1 MDHEN, CDR2 SYDVKM. The CDR3 runs to 15 residues. V was cut by 3 bases and J by 5 bases, with 11 bases left in between. CDR3 nucleotide sequence: TGTGCCAGCAGTTTTGGGACAACCAATAATTCACCCCTCCACTTT. This gives the protein CASSFGTTNNSPLHF.

The chain joins TRBV24-1 to TRBJ2-1; D may be TRBD2 (6 bases). The CDR3 has 13 residues. The germline V and J ends were trimmed by 2 bases and 5 bases, with 6 bases remaining between them. Germline CDR1 reads KGHDR; CDR2 reads SFDVKD. The CDR3 spells CATSDWGDNEQFF. CDR3 in DNA: TGTGCCACCAGTGATTGGGGGGACAATGAGCAGTTCTTC.

This chain uses TRBV12-3 or TRBV12-4 with TRBJ1-2; D remains ambiguous. The V and J ends lost 1 base and 4 bases respectively, with 7 bases between them. This CDR3 has 13 amino acids. CDR3 in amino acids: CASSLDRIYGYTF. DNA of the CDR3: TGTGCCAGCAGTTTAGACAGAATCTATGGCTACACCTTC.

The chain employs TRBV7-9 and TRBJ1-2; D unresolved. This CDR3 is 14 amino acids long. Trimming removed 1 base from V and 7 bases from J, with 13 bases in between. Germline CDR1 reads SEHNR; CDR2 reads FQNEAQ (reference sequence). The CDR3 DNA reads as TGTGCCAGCAGCTTAGATACGGGGTCGAGTGGCTACACCTTC. As protein: CASSLDTGSSGYTF.

The CDR3, as DNA: TGTGCCAGCACGAAAAGGCTGTGGACAGGGGGCATCGGCAATCAGCCCCAGCATTTT. Protein product: CASTKRLWTGGIGNQPQHF. This chain uses TRBV28 with TRBJ1-5; 11 bases align to TRBD1. V was clipped by 7 bases and J by 2 bases; unmatched bases: 16. The CDR3 covers 19 residues. The germline CDR1 and CDR2 sequences are MDHEN and SYDVKM. Complete variable domain (other parts from reference TRBV28 and TRBJ1-5): DVKVTQSSRYLVKRTGEKVFLECVQDMDHENMFWYRQDPGLGLRLIYFSYDVKMKEKGDIPEGYSVSREKKERFSLILESASTNQTSMYLCASTKRLWTGGIGNQPQHFGDGTRLSIL.

This rearrangement joins TRBV6-1 to TRBJ2-3, with a possible D match to TRBD1 (6 bases). The germline gives CDR1 MNHNS, CDR2 SASEGT. The germline V and J ends were trimmed by 2 bases and 1 base, with 13 bases remaining between them. The CDR3 extends over 16 amino acids. This chain's CDR3 is CASSEKRGGGTDTQYF. CDR3 DNA sequence: TGTGCCAGCAGTGAAAAGAGAGGGGGAGGCACAGATACGCAGTATTTT.

This chain joins TRBV5-4 and TRBJ1-3; no definite D call. Trimming shortened V by 0 bases and J by 10 bases, and 11 bases separated the two germline ends. In germline, CDR1 is SGHNT, CDR2 YYREEE (reference sequence). CDR3 length equals 13 residues. CDR3 nucleotides: TGTGCCAGCAGCTTGGGGTGGGATGGGACCATATATTTT. Protein product: CASSLGWDGTIYF.

This chain links TRBV7-2 with TRBJ1-2; D gene uncertain. The germline V gene has CDR1 SGHTA and CDR2 FQGNSA. CDR3 length equals 14 residues. The V and J ends lost 0 bases and 7 bases respectively, with 12 bases between them. The CDR3 spells CASSLAQDISGYTF. The CDR3 nucleotides read TGTGCCAGCAGCTTAGCGCAAGACATTAGTGGCTACACCTTC.

The chain combines TRBV29-1 with TRBJ1-2, with D hard to call. The length of the CDR3 is 10 residues. Germline loops: CDR1 SQVTM, CDR2 ANQGSEA. The V gene lost 3 bases and the J gene lost 7 bases, with 6 bases spanning the gap. DNA for the CDR3: TGCAGCGTTGAGGAGCTTGGCTACACCTTC. Its protein product is CSVEELGYTF.

The rearrangement uses TRBV28 and TRBJ1-4; 9 bases are a match to TRBD1. The CDR3 is 17 amino acids. The germline CDR1 and CDR2 sequences are MDHEN and SYDVKM. Losses at the gene ends were 3 bases for V and 6 bases for J; bases not matched to a gene: 11. The CDR3 loop is CASSFLDRGMEDEKLFF. CDR3 coding DNA: TGTGCCAGCAGTTTTCTGGACAGGGGAATGGAAGATGAAAAACTGTTTTTT.

This chain connects TRBV28 to TRBJ2-5; 8 nucleotides agree with TRBD2. The CDR3 covers 15 residues. The germline V gene encodes CDR1 MDHEN and CDR2 SYDVKM. Trimming cost V 7 bases and J 1 base; bases outside gene matches: 8. The CDR3 DNA is TGTGCCAGCACCATGGGCGGGGGGCCCCAAGAGACCCAGTACTTC. Protein sequence: CASTMGGGPQETQYF.

The chain couples TRBV5-1 to TRBJ2-3; possible D gene TRBD1, 6 bases. CDR1 SGHRS and CDR2 YFSETQ come from the germline V gene. This CDR3 has 16 amino acids. The germline V and J ends were trimmed by 2 bases and 1 base, with 14 bases remaining between them. This chain's CDR3 is CASSLTTGIRTDTQYF. CDR3 sequence (DNA): TGCGCCAGCAGCTTAACGACAGGAATACGCACAGATACGCAGTATTTT.

V usage is TRBV14 and J usage is TRBJ2-7; D ambiguous. Trimming left V 3 bases short and J 2 bases short, with 14 bases between. Germline CDR1 and CDR2: SGHDN and FVKESK. This CDR3 spans 15 amino acids. The CDR3 region is CASSHGVDRTYEQYF. CDR3 nucleotides: TGTGCCAGCAGCCATGGCGTCGACCGGACCTACGAGCAGTACTTC.

The J gene is TRBJ2-5, the V gene TRBV9; D possibly uses TRBD1 or TRBD2 (5 bases each). The length of the CDR3 is 14 residues. The V gene's germline CDR1 is SGDLS and CDR2 YYNGEE. Deletions cut 0 bases from V and 6 bases from J, with 12 bases between. CDR3 in DNA: TGTGCCAGCAGCGTAGTCGGGGACGGTAAGACCCAGTACTTC. This gives the protein CASSVVGDGKTQYF.

This rearrangement joins TRBV28 to TRBJ2-5, with 12 positions matching TRBD2. The CDR3 covers 15 residues. Germline V CDR1 and CDR2: MDHEN, SYDVKM. J was trimmed by 5 bases and V by 8 bases; bases with no gene match: 9. The CDR3 DNA follows: TGTGCCAGCTGTAGAGGCGGGACTAGCGGGGAGACCCAGTACTTC. It translates to CASCRGGTSGETQYF. Looking up the rest from reference TRBV28 and TRBJ2-5 gives the full variable domain: DVKVTQSSRYLVKRTGEKVFLECVQDMDHENMFWYRQDPGLGLRLIYFSYDVKMKEKGDIPEGYSVSREKKERFSLILESASTNQTSMYLCASCRGGTSGETQYFGPGTRLLVL.

The chain recombines TRBV19 with TRBJ2-2; maybe TRBD1 (5 bases). V lost 9 bases, J lost 3 bases, and 17 bases lay in between. The CDR3 extends over 15 amino acids. Germline V gene lookup returns CDR1 LNHDA and CDR2 SQIVND (reference sequence). CDR3 residues: CASNSPGRDTGELFF. The CDR3 coding sequence is TGTGCCAGCAACTCCCCTGGCAGGGACACCGGGGAGCTGTTTTTT.

The rearrangement uses TRBV10-3 and TRBJ1-3; 11 nucleotides match TRBD1. V lost 7 bases to trimming and J lost 1 base; unmatched junction nucleotides: 3. CDR3 length equals 15 residues. CDR1 and CDR2 from the germline V gene are ENHRY and SYGVKD. CDR3 coding DNA: TGTGCCATCAACAGGGACAGGGGGTCTGGAAACACCATATATTTT. Translating gives CAINRDRGSGNTIYF.